This T cell receptor (beta chain) derives from a study of cytomegalovirus exposure and HLA in healthy donors. General study points: The study reported that TCR beta sequences accurately predicted HLA-A and HLA-B alleles in most subjects. An analysis done earlier found most TCR beta V segments productive about 87% or about 30% of the time.

The CDR3 has 13 amino acids. Germline lookup yields CDR1 SGHRS and CDR2 YFSETQ. Trimming removed 4 bases from V and 5 bases from J, with 12 bases in between. Note on this clone: Its specificity is unknown.

The PCR was carried out with 60 Vbeta primers and 13 Jbeta primers. Clones were read by immunoSEQ multiplex PCR, and TCRdb kept only the in-frame ones, dropping some. The table lists roughly 290,000 clones, about 80% of them singletons. V usage is TRBV5-1 and J usage is TRBJ1-2; D perhaps matches TRBD1 (5 bases). This receptor was identified in a girl aged 2-10 years in good health and CMV-seronegative. Sequences were obtained from PBMCs. The DNA for the CDR3 is TGCGCCAGCAGCGGAGGGACTGATTATGGCTACACCTTC. It yields the protein CASSGGTDYGYTF.